This paragraph covers one T cell receptor (beta chain) sequence. The length of the CDR3 is 15 residues. The germline V gene encodes CDR1 SGHTA and CDR2 FQGNSA. Trimming removed 1 base at V and 1 base at J, with 8 bases between. This entry belongs to a study of blood T cell repertoires in COVID-19. Produced via immunoSEQ multiplex PCR; TCRdb's table is partial and in-frame only. The top ten hold 2.3% of the sample, which has around 400,000 clones, more than 70% seen once. Material for sequencing was peripheral blood. The source of this sequence is a woman in her sixties with COVID-19, enrolled during active disease. V gene TRBV7-2 combines with J gene TRBJ1-5; D not certain. The CDR3 loop is CASSLDQFSNQPQHF. CDR3 bases: TGTGCCAGCAGCTTAGATCAGTTCAGCAATCAGCCCCAGCATTTT.